Listed below are T cell receptor beta chains from one sample, sequenced in a study of T cell changes during pregnancy in multiple sclerosis. Here immunoSEQ multiplex PCR was the method, and the copy in TCRdb shows in-frame clones only, minus some. The table includes 77,000 or so clones, 93% detected once. The sample was peripheral blood, taken in the second trimester of pregnancy. All receptors come from a female donor in good health, enrolled as a control in a pregnancy study. Each CDR3 is given with its conserved first and last residue. Fields, in order: V gene, J gene, clone size, D gene, CDR3 DNA, CDR3 protein. D genes are given only for firm matches. Only part of the rows carry a size: once, few, many, or a class if the clone is expanded.

TRBV10-2	TRBJ1-5	-	-	TGCGCCAGCAGTCCCGCTACCTCAAACGGACATGGTCAGCCCCAGCATTTT	CASSPATSNGHGQPQHF
TRBV25-1	TRBJ2-1	-	-	TGTGCCAGCAGAAAACCGGGGGACTACAATGAGCAGTTCTTC	CASRKPGDYNEQFF
TRBV4-3	TRBJ1-5	-	TRBD1	TGCGCCAGCAGCCAAGGAGTGACAGGGGGAAATCAGCCCCAGCATTTT	CASSQGVTGGNQPQHF
TRBV19	TRBJ1-2	-	-	TGTGCCAGTAGTATCCGAGGGTCGGGGGACGCTAACTATGGCTACACCTTC	CASSIRGSGDANYGYTF
TRBV11-3	TRBJ2-2	-	-	TGTGCCAGCGTCACCCTGGGAGGAGCCGGGGAGCTGTTTTTT	CASVTLGGAGELFF
TRBV5-6	TRBJ1-3	-	-	TGTGCCAGCAGCGCTGGGGCAGGGGCGCGTCAAAACACCATATATTTT	CASSAGAGARQNTIYF
TRBV11-2	TRBJ1-1	few	TRBD1	TGTGCCAGCAGCTCCATTTGGACAGGGAACACTGAAGCTTTCTTT	CASSSIWTGNTEAFF
TRBV7-2	TRBJ2-7	-	TRBD2	TGTGCCAGCAGCCGGGCCGGGACTAGCGGGGGCTTCCAGTACGAGCAGTACTTC	CASSRAGTSGGFQYEQYF
TRBV4-2	TRBJ2-3	-	TRBD2	TGTGCCAGCAGCCAAGAGCATGCGGGGGACCCCGATACGCAGTATTTT	CASSQEHAGDPDTQYF
TRBV4-3	TRBJ1-1	-	-	TGCGCCAGCAGCCAAGGCCCTGGAGAGGGGGATTTCGTAGATGAAGCTTTCTTT	CASSQGPGEGDFVDEAFF
TRBV6-1	TRBJ1-2	-	-	TGTGCCATCCCTCTGCCAGGACAGTTCTATGGCTACACCTTC	CAIPLPGQFYGYTF
TRBV9	TRBJ1-3	-	-	TGTGCCAGCAGCGTAGACCCAGGGTCAGGAAACACCATATATTTT	CASSVDPGSGNTIYF
TRBV6-5	TRBJ2-7	-	TRBD1	TGTGCCAGCAGTCGGACCGGGACAGAGACCTACGAGCAGTACTTC	CASSRTGTETYEQYF
TRBV6-1	TRBJ1-6	once	TRBD1	TGTGCCAGCAGTGAAAACAGGGGAGGAGGCTCACCCCTCCACTTT	CASSENRGGGSPLHF
TRBV5-6	TRBJ1-4	-	-	TGTGCCAGCAGCGACAGTGCAACTAATGAAAAACTGTTTTTT	CASSDSATNEKLFF
TRBV9	TRBJ1-1	few	TRBD1	TGTGCCAGCAGCCCCCGATTAGACAGGGCCAAGAACACTGAAGCTTTCTTT	CASSPRLDRAKNTEAFF
TRBV7-8	TRBJ1-1	once	-	TGTGCCAGCAGCTTAGCGCGAAAAGGGGCTGAAGCTTTCTTT	CASSLARKGAEAFF
TRBV30	TRBJ2-5	-	-	TGTGCCTGGAGCCCCCTGATAGAGGGTCTAGTAGAGACCCAGTACTTC	CAWSPLIEGLVETQYF
TRBV27	TRBJ1-5	once	-	TGTGCCAGCAGTTTCAACAGGAATCAGCCCCAGCATTTT	CASSFNRNQPQHF
TRBV30	TRBJ2-7	-	TRBD1	TGTGCCTGGAGTAGGGACAGGGGGCGTTACGAGCAGTACTTC	CAWSRDRGRYEQYF
TRBV7-2	TRBJ2-5	once	-	TGTGCCAGCAGCTTAGGGCAGGCCCAAGAGACCCAGTACTTC	CASSLGQAQETQYF
TRBV7-3	TRBJ2-1	-	-	TGTGCCAGCAGCTCCCCATGGGGCAACTACAATGAGCAGTTCTTC	CASSSPWGNYNEQFF
TRBV11-3	TRBJ2-3	once	TRBD1	TGTGCCAGCAGCTTAGGAGACAGGGGGATGGCCGATACGCAGTATTTT	CASSLGDRGMADTQYF
TRBV7-9	TRBJ1-1	-	-	TGTGCCAGCTGGGGGGTCAACACTGAAGCTTTCTTT	CASWGVNTEAFF